This paragraph reports one T cell receptor beta chain. Its specificity is unknown. This specimen belongs to a study of CD4 T cells in relation to SARS-CoV-2 and coronaviruses. CDR3 length: 16 amino acids. CDR1 and CDR2 (germline): MNHEY, SMNVEV (reference sequence). Unmatched junction bases numbered 12, after V lost 3 bases and J lost 5 bases. The method was immunoSEQ multiplex PCR; TCRdb's version includes in-frame clones alone and lacks a portion of them. The table shows about 39,000 clones, with 77% occurring only once. The clonotype comes from an adult with COVID-19. The rearrangement joins TRBV27 to TRBJ2-7; TRBD1 matches at 8 bases. Sequenced input: memory CD4+ T cells from PBMCs, cultured in vitro. CDR3 amino acids: CASSLLRQGYQDEQYF. CDR3 coding DNA: TGTGCCAGCAGTTTGTTGCGACAGGGGTATCAGGACGAGCAGTACTTC.